The subject of this entry is one T cell receptor beta chain. This sample stems from a study of blood T cell repertoires in COVID-19. The overall study: Samples of COVID-19 (acute and convalescent) were obtained from the United States, Italy and Spain. Nucleic acid was either cDNA or gDNA, and it came from T cells, B-cell-depleted T cells, or PBMCs.

As originally analysed: Estimation of nucleated cell counts was performed using reference gene primer amplification. This table comes from immunoSEQ multiplex PCR, and its TCRdb copy is limited to in-frame clones, with some not included. The V and J calls and clone size are taken from that table; D and trimming were inferred from the DNA. Here the sample spans nearly 70,000 clones, roughly 90% being singletons. The sequence derives from a man in his forties with COVID-19, enrolled during active disease. Sequencing was carried out using peripheral blood.

As DNA, the CDR3 is TGCGCCAGCAGCCGGGGACAGGGGATCATCGATGAGCAGTTCTTC. Its translation: CASSRGQGIIDEQFF. The rearrangement links TRBV5-1 to TRBJ2-1; 10 nucleotides align to TRBD1. Germline CDR1 reads SGHRS; CDR2 reads YFSETQ. This CDR3 has 15 amino acids. V lost 4 bases to trimming and J lost 8 bases; unmatched junction nucleotides: 9.